The rows below give T cell receptor beta chains drawn from one sample of a study of T-cell reconstitution after alpha-beta-depleted transplantation in children. TCRdb fed the PCR reads into MiXCR, producing one record per CDR3 protein. The repertoire consists of fewer than 550,000 distinct CDR3 sequences, with approximately 11% occurring once and the leading ten covering 4.5% to 7%. Here the sequenced sample was PBMCs from the stem cell graft donor, taken from the stem cell graft. The origin of the receptors is a human donor who donated a stem cell graft to a child with acute myeloid leukemia. The CDR3 runs from the conserved cysteine through the conserved F or W. The D gene is left open where the match is weak. Some rows mark clone size as missing; the rest say once, few, many or name a class of expanded clone.

clone size: NA; D gene: NA; V gene: TRBV12-3/TRBV12-4; J gene: TRBJ2-2; CDR3 DNA: TGTGCCAGCAGACCAGCCGGCTGGGGGGAGCTGTTTTTT; CDR3 protein: CASRPAGWGELFF
clone size: many; D gene: NA; V gene: TRBV29-1; J gene: TRBJ2-5; CDR3 DNA: TGCAGCGCCATTACTATGAATCGGGAGACCCAGTACTTC; CDR3 protein: CSAITMNRETQYF
clone size: few; D gene: NA; V gene: TRBV4-1; J gene: TRBJ2-1; CDR3 DNA: TGCGCCAGCAGCCAAGATCTGGCGCACAATGAGCAGTTCTTC; CDR3 protein: CASSQDLAHNEQFF
clone size: NA; D gene: NA; V gene: TRBV30; J gene: TRBJ2-5; CDR3 DNA: TGTGCCTGGGCGCCGGGACCCCAAGAGACCCAGTACTTC; CDR3 protein: CAWAPGPQETQYF
clone size: few; D gene: NA; V gene: TRBV12-3/TRBV12-4; J gene: TRBJ2-2; CDR3 DNA: TGTGCCAGCAGTGGGGTGGGTTGGGGCGACACCGGGGAGCTGTTTTTT; CDR3 protein: CASSGVGWGDTGELFF
clone size: NA; D gene: NA; V gene: TRBV7-2; J gene: TRBJ2-3; CDR3 DNA: TGTGCCAGCAGTTATCGACTGGATTACACAGATACGCAGTATTTT; CDR3 protein: CASSYRLDYTDTQYF
clone size: NA; D gene: TRBD1; V gene: TRBV5-1; J gene: TRBJ2-5; CDR3 DNA: TGCGCCAGCAGCTCCGGGACAGGGGGGAAAGAGACCCAGTACTTC; CDR3 protein: CASSSGTGGKETQYF
clone size: NA; D gene: TRBD1; V gene: TRBV25-1; J gene: TRBJ1-5; CDR3 DNA: TGTGCCAGCAGTGAGGACAGGGGTCAGATCTATAGCAATCAGCCCCAGCATTTT; CDR3 protein: CASSEDRGQIYSNQPQHF
clone size: NA; D gene: NA; V gene: TRBV7-2; J gene: TRBJ2-2; CDR3 DNA: TGTGCCAGCAGCTTAAAACCAGGCTTTGGGGAGCTGTTTTTT; CDR3 protein: CASSLKPGFGELFF
clone size: NA; D gene: NA; V gene: TRBV12-3/TRBV12-4; J gene: TRBJ1-4; CDR3 DNA: TGTGCCAGCAGTCGCGGGGACGGGGTAACTAATGAAAAACTGTTTTTT; CDR3 protein: CASSRGDGVTNEKLFF
clone size: many; D gene: NA; V gene: TRBV25-1; J gene: TRBJ1-1; CDR3 DNA: TGTGCCAGCAGTGAATGGGGCGGAAACACTGAAGCTTTCTTT; CDR3 protein: CASSEWGGNTEAFF
clone size: few; D gene: TRBD2; V gene: TRBV6-2/TRBV6-3; J gene: TRBJ2-1; CDR3 DNA: TGTGCCAGCAGTTGGGTGGCGGGAGGGCTGTACAATGAGCAGTTCTTC; CDR3 protein: CASSWVAGGLYNEQFF
clone size: NA; D gene: TRBD1; V gene: TRBV9; J gene: TRBJ1-1; CDR3 DNA: TGTGCCAGCAGTATAGACAGGGACACTGAAGCTTTCTTT; CDR3 protein: CASSIDRDTEAFF
clone size: many; D gene: NA; V gene: TRBV12-3/TRBV12-4; J gene: TRBJ2-2; CDR3 DNA: TGTGCCAGCAGCCAAGGCAGGACCGGGGAGCTGTTTTTT; CDR3 protein: CASSQGRTGELFF
clone size: once; D gene: NA; V gene: TRBV12-3/TRBV12-4; J gene: TRBJ2-1; CDR3 DNA: TGTGCCAGCAGCCCCCGTCGGTACAATGAGCAGTTCTTC; CDR3 protein: CASSPRRYNEQFF
clone size: NA; D gene: NA; V gene: TRBV11-2; J gene: TRBJ2-1; CDR3 DNA: TGTGCCAGCAGGGCTGGGGGAAACTCCTACAATGAGCAGTTCTTC; CDR3 protein: CASRAGGNSYNEQFF
clone size: NA; D gene: NA; V gene: TRBV7-9; J gene: TRBJ2-1; CDR3 DNA: TGTGCCAGCAGCCTCTTCGGTTTAACCTACAATGAGCAGTTCTTC; CDR3 protein: CASSLFGLTYNEQFF
clone size: many; D gene: TRBD2; V gene: TRBV12-3/TRBV12-4; J gene: TRBJ2-7; CDR3 DNA: TGTGCCAGCACTCTGCGGGAGGGATACGAGCAGTACTTC; CDR3 protein: CASTLREGYEQYF
clone size: NA; D gene: TRBD1; V gene: TRBV12-3/TRBV12-4; J gene: TRBJ2-1; CDR3 DNA: TGTGCCAGCCTCACAGGGGAAGAGCAGTTCTTC; CDR3 protein: CASLTGEEQFF
clone size: NA; D gene: TRBD2; V gene: TRBV15; J gene: TRBJ2-3; CDR3 DNA: TGTGCCACCAGCAGAGAACTAGCGGGAGCAAGGGCAGATACGCAGTATTTT; CDR3 protein: CATSRELAGARADTQYF
clone size: few; D gene: TRBD2; V gene: TRBV7-8; J gene: TRBJ2-7; CDR3 DNA: TGTGCCAGCAGCATAGTAGCGGGAGGGGCCGGCGAGCAGTACTTC; CDR3 protein: CASSIVAGGAGEQYF
clone size: few; D gene: NA; V gene: TRBV7-2; J gene: TRBJ2-7; CDR3 DNA: TGTGCCAGCAGTTTGGGGGTCGGCGGTGCCTACGAGCAGTACTTC; CDR3 protein: CASSLGVGGAYEQYF
clone size: few; D gene: NA; V gene: TRBV4-3; J gene: TRBJ2-7; CDR3 DNA: TGCGCCAGCAGCCAAGAACCCCTAGCGCCCGCCTACGAGCAGTACTTC; CDR3 protein: CASSQEPLAPAYEQYF
clone size: few; D gene: TRBD1; V gene: TRBV7-2; J gene: TRBJ2-1; CDR3 DNA: TGTGCCAGCAGCCAAGACAGGGGAGTAGAGCAGTTCTTC; CDR3 protein: CASSQDRGVEQFF
clone size: NA; D gene: TRBD2; V gene: TRBV20-1; J gene: TRBJ2-1; CDR3 DNA: TGCAGTGCTAGGTTAGCGGGAGGGTGGAACAATGAGCAGTTCTTC; CDR3 protein: CSARLAGGWNNEQFF
clone size: few; D gene: NA; V gene: TRBV4-1; J gene: TRBJ1-1; CDR3 DNA: TGCGCCAGCAGCCAAGCTAAGGGGGTTTGGGACACTGAAGCTTTCTTT; CDR3 protein: CASSQAKGVWDTEAFF
clone size: NA; D gene: TRBD1; V gene: TRBV12-3/TRBV12-4; J gene: TRBJ2-2; CDR3 DNA: TGTGCCAGCAGTTTATCTAACAGGGGTACCACCGGGGAGCTGTTTTTT; CDR3 protein: CASSLSNRGTTGELFF
clone size: few; D gene: TRBD2; V gene: TRBV7-9; J gene: TRBJ2-1; CDR3 DNA: TGTGCCAGCAGCTTAGAGGCTCTAGCGGAGGAGCAGTTCTTC; CDR3 protein: CASSLEALAEEQFF
clone size: NA; D gene: NA; V gene: TRBV12-3/TRBV12-4; J gene: TRBJ1-3; CDR3 DNA: TGTGCCAGCAGTTCAATGCAGGGTTCCTCTGGAAACACCATATATTTT; CDR3 protein: CASSSMQGSSGNTIYF
clone size: many; D gene: NA; V gene: TRBV12-3/TRBV12-4; J gene: TRBJ1-1; CDR3 DNA: TGTGCCAGCAGACCTTCTGGGGGGAACACTGAAGCTTTCTTT; CDR3 protein: CASRPSGGNTEAFF
clone size: many; D gene: TRBD1; V gene: TRBV29-1; J gene: TRBJ2-5; CDR3 DNA: TGCAGCGTTGTAACCTCAGGGGGCTGGGAGACCCAGTACTTC; CDR3 protein: CSVVTSGGWETQYF
clone size: NA; D gene: NA; V gene: TRBV4-1; J gene: TRBJ2-4; CDR3 DNA: TGCGCCAGCAGCCAAGAGGGGGCGGCAGCCAAAAACATTCAGTACTTC; CDR3 protein: CASSQEGAAAKNIQYF
clone size: few; D gene: TRBD1; V gene: TRBV11-2; J gene: TRBJ2-7; CDR3 DNA: TGTGCCAGCTTAGTTGACAGGGGAAGAGACGAGCAGTACTTC; CDR3 protein: CASLVDRGRDEQYF
clone size: many; D gene: NA; V gene: TRBV5-5; J gene: TRBJ1-2; CDR3 DNA: TGTGCCAGCAGCCCCCATCCTCAGGCTCAACCCTATGGCTACACCTTC; CDR3 protein: CASSPHPQAQPYGYTF
clone size: few; D gene: NA; V gene: TRBV7-8; J gene: TRBJ1-1; CDR3 DNA: TGTGCCAGCAGCTTTACGACAGGATTTATTGAAGCTTTCTTT; CDR3 protein: CASSFTTGFIEAFF
clone size: many; D gene: TRBD2; V gene: TRBV6-2/TRBV6-3; J gene: TRBJ2-1; CDR3 DNA: TGTGCCAGCACCATAGCGGCTAGCGGCTACAATGAGCAGTTCTTC; CDR3 protein: CASTIAASGYNEQFF
clone size: few; D gene: NA; V gene: TRBV6-6; J gene: TRBJ2-7; CDR3 DNA: TGTGCCAGCAATTACGAAACCGGCGAGCAGTACTTC; CDR3 protein: CASNYETGEQYF
clone size: many; D gene: NA; V gene: TRBV5-1; J gene: TRBJ1-1; CDR3 DNA: TGCGCCAGCAGCTTGGGTTCCGCGGACTCTGAAGCTTTCTTT; CDR3 protein: CASSLGSADSEAFF
clone size: NA; D gene: NA; V gene: TRBV14; J gene: TRBJ1-2; CDR3 DNA: TGTGCCAGCAGCCAAGGATCGGGATCCTCGTATGGCTACACCTTC; CDR3 protein: CASSQGSGSSYGYTF
clone size: many; D gene: TRBD2; V gene: TRBV10-3; J gene: TRBJ2-5; CDR3 DNA: TGTGCCATCAGCAAGGGACTAGGGGGACAAGAGACCCAGTACTTC; CDR3 protein: CAISKGLGGQETQYF
clone size: NA; D gene: NA; V gene: TRBV5-1; J gene: TRBJ2-4; CDR3 DNA: TGCGCCAGCAGCCTTAACCAGGTCGGGACCAAAAACATTCAGTACTTC; CDR3 protein: CASSLNQVGTKNIQYF
clone size: many; D gene: TRBD2; V gene: TRBV2; J gene: TRBJ2-3; CDR3 DNA: TGTGCCAGCAGGCAGAGTTTGCGGGAGACAGATACGCAGTATTTT; CDR3 protein: CASRQSLRETDTQYF
clone size: few; D gene: NA; V gene: TRBV29-1; J gene: TRBJ1-1; CDR3 DNA: TGCAGCGTCAGCCCCGGGACACCGATCACTGAAGCTTTCTTT; CDR3 protein: CSVSPGTPITEAFF
clone size: few; D gene: NA; V gene: TRBV5-6; J gene: TRBJ1-1; CDR3 DNA: TGTGCCAGCAGCTTTCTCCTCCACCGCGGCACTGAAGCTTTCTTT; CDR3 protein: CASSFLLHRGTEAFF
clone size: NA; D gene: NA; V gene: TRBV7-6; J gene: TRBJ2-5; CDR3 DNA: TGTGCCAGCAGAGGGCTGGGGTATGAGACCCAGTACTTC; CDR3 protein: CASRGLGYETQYF
clone size: NA; D gene: TRBD2; V gene: TRBV10-3; J gene: TRBJ2-1; CDR3 DNA: TGTGCCATCAGACTCACTAGCGGGAGTAACAATGAGCAGTTCTTC; CDR3 protein: CAIRLTSGSNNEQFF
clone size: many; D gene: TRBD1; V gene: TRBV10-3; J gene: TRBJ2-2; CDR3 DNA: TGTGCCATCAGTGGATACCTCGGGACAGGGGGCACCGGGGAGCTGTTTTTT; CDR3 protein: CAISGYLGTGGTGELFF
clone size: many; D gene: TRBD1; V gene: TRBV5-1; J gene: TRBJ1-6; CDR3 DNA: TGCGCCAGCAGCTTCGGGACAGATAATTCACCCCTCCACTTT; CDR3 protein: CASSFGTDNSPLHF
clone size: few; D gene: NA; V gene: TRBV7-2; J gene: TRBJ2-2; CDR3 DNA: TGTGCCAGCAGCTCCGCATGGGTCGGGGAGCTGTTTTTT; CDR3 protein: CASSSAWVGELFF
clone size: NA; D gene: NA; V gene: TRBV6-5; J gene: TRBJ1-5; CDR3 DNA: TGTGCCAGCAGTTACTCGCCCAGTGGCAATCAGCCCCAGCATTTT; CDR3 protein: CASSYSPSGNQPQHF
clone size: many; D gene: TRBD2; V gene: TRBV20-1; J gene: TRBJ2-7; CDR3 DNA: TGCAGTGCTAGAGTGTCTAGCGGGAGGAACGAGCAGTACTTC; CDR3 protein: CSARVSSGRNEQYF
clone size: NA; D gene: NA; V gene: TRBV29-1; J gene: TRBJ1-1; CDR3 DNA: TGCAGCGTTGAGACTTGGGAGAACACTGAAGCTTTCTTT; CDR3 protein: CSVETWENTEAFF
clone size: many; D gene: NA; V gene: TRBV27; J gene: TRBJ2-1; CDR3 DNA: TGTGCCAGCAGTTTAGGTCTACTCAATGAGCAGTTCTTC; CDR3 protein: CASSLGLLNEQFF
clone size: few; D gene: NA; V gene: TRBV5-1; J gene: TRBJ2-5; CDR3 DNA: TGCGCCAGCAGCCTCGGACAGGGAGCGGGACAAGAGACCCAGTACTTC; CDR3 protein: CASSLGQGAGQETQYF
clone size: few; D gene: TRBD1; V gene: TRBV19; J gene: TRBJ1-1; CDR3 DNA: TGTGCCAGTACCGAGACAGGGAGAGGCACTGAAGCTTTCTTT; CDR3 protein: CASTETGRGTEAFF
clone size: many; D gene: TRBD2; V gene: TRBV5-1; J gene: TRBJ2-1; CDR3 DNA: TGCGCCAGCAGCTTGGTTCTTAGCGGGGGTCACAATGAGCAGTTCTTC; CDR3 protein: CASSLVLSGGHNEQFF
clone size: many; D gene: NA; V gene: TRBV9; J gene: TRBJ2-2; CDR3 DNA: TGTGCCAGCAGCGTAGCTAGGAACACCGGGGAGCTGTTTTTT; CDR3 protein: CASSVARNTGELFF